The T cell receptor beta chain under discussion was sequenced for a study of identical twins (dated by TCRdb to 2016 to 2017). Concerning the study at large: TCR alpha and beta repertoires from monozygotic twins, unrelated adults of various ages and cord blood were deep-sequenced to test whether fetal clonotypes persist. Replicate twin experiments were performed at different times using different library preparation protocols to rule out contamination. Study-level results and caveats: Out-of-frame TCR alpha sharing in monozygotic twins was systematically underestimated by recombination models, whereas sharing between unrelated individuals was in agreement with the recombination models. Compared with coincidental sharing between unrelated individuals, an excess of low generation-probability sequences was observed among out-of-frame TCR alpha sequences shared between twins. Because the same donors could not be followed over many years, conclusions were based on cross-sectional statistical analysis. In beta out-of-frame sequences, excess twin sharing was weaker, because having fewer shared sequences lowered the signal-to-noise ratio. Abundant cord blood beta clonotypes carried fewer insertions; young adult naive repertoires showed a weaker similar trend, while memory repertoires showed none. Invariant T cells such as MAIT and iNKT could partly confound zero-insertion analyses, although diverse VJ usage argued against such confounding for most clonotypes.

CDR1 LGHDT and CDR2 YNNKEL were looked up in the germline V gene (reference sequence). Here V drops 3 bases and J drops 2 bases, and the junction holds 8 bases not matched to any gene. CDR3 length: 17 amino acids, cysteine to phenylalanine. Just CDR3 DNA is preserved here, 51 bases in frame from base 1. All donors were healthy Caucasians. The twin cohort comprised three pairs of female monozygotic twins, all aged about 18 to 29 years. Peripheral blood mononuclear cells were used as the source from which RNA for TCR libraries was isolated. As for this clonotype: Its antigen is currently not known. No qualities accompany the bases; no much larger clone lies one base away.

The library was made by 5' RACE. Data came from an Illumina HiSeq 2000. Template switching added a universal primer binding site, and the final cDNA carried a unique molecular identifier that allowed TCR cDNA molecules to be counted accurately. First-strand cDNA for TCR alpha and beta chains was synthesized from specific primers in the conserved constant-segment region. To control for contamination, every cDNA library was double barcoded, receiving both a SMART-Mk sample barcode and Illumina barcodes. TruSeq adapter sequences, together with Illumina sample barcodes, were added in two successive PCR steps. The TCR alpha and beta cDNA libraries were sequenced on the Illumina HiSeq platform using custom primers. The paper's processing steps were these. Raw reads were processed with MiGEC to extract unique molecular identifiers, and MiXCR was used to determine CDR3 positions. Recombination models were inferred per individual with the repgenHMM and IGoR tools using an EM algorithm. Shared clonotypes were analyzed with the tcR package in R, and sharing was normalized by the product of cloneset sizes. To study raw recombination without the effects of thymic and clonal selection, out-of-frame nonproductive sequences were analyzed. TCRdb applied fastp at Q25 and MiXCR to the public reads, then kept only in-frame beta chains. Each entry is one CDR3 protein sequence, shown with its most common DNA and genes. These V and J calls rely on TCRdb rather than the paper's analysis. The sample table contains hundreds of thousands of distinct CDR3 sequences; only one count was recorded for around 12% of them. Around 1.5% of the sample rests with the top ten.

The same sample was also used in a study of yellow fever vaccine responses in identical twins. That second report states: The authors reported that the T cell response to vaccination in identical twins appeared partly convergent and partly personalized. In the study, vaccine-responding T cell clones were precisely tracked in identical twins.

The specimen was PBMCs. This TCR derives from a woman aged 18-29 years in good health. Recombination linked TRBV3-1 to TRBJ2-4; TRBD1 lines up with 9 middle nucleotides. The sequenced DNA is TGTGCCAGCAGCCAGGCCCCCGGGACAGGGACCAAAAACATTCAGTACTTC. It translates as CASSQAPGTGTKNIQYF.